A selection of T cell receptor beta chains follows, all from one sample in a study of beta chain features in type 1 diabetes. The assay was immunoSEQ multiplex PCR, and TCRdb's table has in-frame clones only and misses some. The sample consists of about 240,000 clones, around 26% of them appearing once. Sequenced: central memory CD4+ T cells from blood. The receptors come from a man aged 25 to 45 in good health. CDR3s include the opening cysteine and the closing phenylalanine or tryptophan. A D gene is named only where the DNA matches it firmly. Not every row has a clone size; where given, it reads once, few, many or a size class.

NA,TRBV4-3,TRBD2,TRBJ2-1,CASSQDLAGSYNEQFF,TGCGCCAGCAGCCAAGATCTAGCGGGCTCCTACAATGAGCAGTTCTTC
NA,TRBV7-8,TRBD2,TRBJ2-1,CASEERGLYNEQFF,TGTGCCAGCGAGGAGCGGGGTCTCTACAATGAGCAGTTCTTC
NA,TRBV5-1,NA,TRBJ1-2,CASSLGTVDGYTF,TGCGCCAGCAGCTTGGGGACAGTGGATGGCTACACCTTC
once,TRBV5-1,NA,TRBJ1-1,CASSLALPGALNTEAFF,TGCGCCAGCAGCTTGGCCCTCCCCGGGGCCTTGAACACTGAAGCTTTCTTT
few,TRBV6-5,NA,TRBJ2-5,CASSWQSPQETQYF,TGTGCCAGCAGTTGGCAAAGTCCACAAGAGACCCAGTACTTC
NA,TRBV27,TRBD1,TRBJ1-1,CASSSPGQGLTEAFF,TGTGCCAGCAGTTCCCCGGGACAGGGGCTCACTGAAGCTTTCTTT
few,TRBV29-1,TRBD2,TRBJ2-7,CSVGPSGGSYEQYF,TGCAGCGTTGGCCCTAGCGGGGGGAGCTACGAGCAGTACTTC
NA,TRBV2,NA,TRBJ2-5,CASGRDPRGTQYF,TGTGCCAGCGGGCGGGACCCCAGGGGGACCCAGTACTTC
NA,TRBV7-2,NA,TRBJ1-1,CASSPGHLNTEAFF,TGTGCCAGCAGCCCGGGACATCTGAACACTGAAGCTTTCTTT
few,TRBV7-6,TRBD2,TRBJ2-4,CASSPIQSGGLAKNIQYF,TGTGCCAGCAGCCCTATCCAGAGCGGGGGACTAGCCAAAAACATTCAGTACTTC
NA,TRBV7-9,TRBD2,TRBJ2-7,CASSLGVAGNQYEQYF,TGTGCCAGCAGCTTAGGTGTAGCGGGGAATCAATACGAGCAGTACTTC
NA,TRBV9,NA,TRBJ1-1,CASSVEGEGPEAFF,TGTGCCAGCAGCGTAGAGGGGGAGGGACCTGAAGCTTTCTTT
NA,TRBV7-2,TRBD2,TRBJ2-1,CASSQKLAGVTPRGNEQFF,TGTGCCAGCAGCCAAAAACTAGCGGGGGTCACCCCCAGGGGCAATGAGCAGTTCTTC
NA,TRBV30,TRBD1,TRBJ2-5,CAWSSGTGTETQYF,TGTGCCTGGAGCTCCGGGACAGGGACAGAGACCCAGTACTTC
NA,TRBV4-1,NA,TRBJ1-1,CASSQEEGSEAFF,TGCGCCAGCAGCCAAGAAGAGGGGAGTGAAGCTTTCTTT
few,TRBV28,TRBD2,TRBJ2-2,CATRTSGSPGELFF,TGTGCCACCCGGACTAGCGGGAGTCCCGGGGAGCTGTTTTTT
few,TRBV5-6,TRBD2,TRBJ2-1,CASIDTGLVDEQFF,TGTGCCAGCATCGACACGGGACTAGTGGATGAGCAGTTCTTC
few,TRBV5-1,NA,TRBJ2-3,CASSLEPTDTQYF,TGCGCCAGCAGCTTGGAGCCGACAGATACGCAGTATTTT
few,TRBV4-2,NA,TRBJ2-6,CASSQDMRSGANVLTF,TGTGCCAGCAGCCAAGATATGCGCTCTGGGGCCAACGTCCTGACTTTC
NA,TRBV30,TRBD1,TRBJ2-7,CAWRARGRRYEQYF,TGTGCCTGGAGGGCTAGGGGGCGCAGGTACGAGCAGTACTTC
NA,TRBV10-1,NA,TRBJ2-5,CASSDLAGQETQYF,TGCGCCAGCAGTGATCTTGCGGGACAAGAGACCCAGTACTTC
NA,TRBV14,NA,TRBJ2-3,CASSLRGGPTDTQYF,TGTGCCAGCAGCCTGAGGGGGGGCCCCACAGATACGCAGTATTTT
NA,TRBV15,TRBD2,TRBJ2-7,CATRESGSFGYEQYF,TGTGCCACCAGAGAGAGCGGGAGTTTTGGTTACGAGCAGTACTTC
NA,TRBV18,NA,TRBJ1-5,CASSPNFNQPQHF,TGTGCCAGCTCACCGAATTTCAATCAGCCCCAGCATTTT
NA,TRBV18,TRBD2,TRBJ2-1,CASSGLAGVYNEQFF,TGTGCCAGCTCCGGCTTAGCGGGGGTTTACAATGAGCAGTTCTTC
few,TRBV2,NA,TRBJ2-7,CASSLQGYEQYF,TGTGCCAGCAGTTTACAGGGCTACGAGCAGTACTTC
NA,TRBV30,NA,TRBJ1-2,CAWTPGSNYGYTF,TGTGCCTGGACCCCGGGCAGCAACTATGGCTACACCTTC
NA,TRBV11-2,TRBD2,TRBJ2-7,CASRSLAGPYEQYF,TGTGCCAGCAGATCCCTAGCGGGACCCTACGAGCAGTACTTC
many,TRBV7-2,NA,TRBJ2-3,CASSRLQRAVRDTQYF,TGTGCCAGCAGCCGGCTACAACGCGCCGTGCGGGATACGCAGTATTTT
few,TRBV5-1,TRBD2,TRBJ2-3,CAPTARREGRGTDTQYF,TGCGCCCCCACCGCCCGACGGGAGGGCCGAGGCACAGATACGCAGTATTTT
NA,TRBV7-9,NA,TRBJ2-2,CASSLVSPNGELFF,TGTGCCAGCAGCTTAGTTAGCCCTAACGGGGAGCTGTTTTTT
few,TRBV5-4,NA,TRBJ1-2,CASSFNSYGYTF,TGTGCCAGCAGCTTTAACAGCTATGGCTACACCTTC
few,TRBV28,NA,TRBJ2-2,CASRSGPNTGELFF,TGTGCCAGCAGGAGCGGTCCGAACACCGGGGAGCTGTTTTTT
NA,TRBV5-1,NA,TRBJ1-2,CASSLGSGWNGYTF,TGCGCCAGCAGCCTGGGTTCAGGGTGGAATGGCTACACCTTC
few,TRBV7-2,NA,TRBJ1-2,CASSFDSVRGTNYGYTF,TGTGCCAGCAGCTTTGACTCAGTCCGAGGTACTAACTATGGCTACACCTTC
few,TRBV27,NA,TRBJ2-2,CASSFSSMNGELFF,TGTGCCAGCAGTTTCAGCAGTATGAACGGGGAGCTGTTTTTT
NA,TRBV4-2,NA,TRBJ1-5,CASSQVWDSQQPQHF,TGTGCCAGCAGCCAAGTATGGGACTCTCAACAGCCCCAGCATTTT
NA,TRBV13,TRBD1,TRBJ2-5,CASSIGTGRETQYF,TGTGCCAGCAGCATTGGGACAGGGCGAGAGACCCAGTACTTC
NA,TRBV5-1,NA,TRBJ1-6,CASRQTVNSPLHF,TGCGCCAGCAGACAAACAGTTAATTCACCCCTCCACTTT
NA,TRBV15,TRBD2,TRBJ2-1,CATSALAGVDEQFF,TGTGCCACCAGCGCACTAGCGGGAGTTGATGAGCAGTTCTTC
few,TRBV28,NA,TRBJ2-1,CASSINNEQFF,TGTGCCAGCAGTATAAACAATGAGCAGTTCTTC
NA,TRBV29-1,NA,TRBJ2-2,CSVEVGAVNTGELFF,TGCAGCGTTGAAGTGGGGGCGGTGAACACCGGGGAGCTGTTTTTT
NA,TRBV6-1,NA,TRBJ1-1,CASSRGDTEAFF,TGTGCCAGCAGTCGAGGGGACACTGAAGCTTTCTTT
NA,TRBV7-9,NA,TRBJ2-7,CASSLAQGHEQYF,TGTGCCAGCAGCTTAGCCCAGGGCCACGAGCAGTACTTC
NA,TRBV7-2,NA,TRBJ2-1,CASSLVWVEAYNEQFF,TGTGCCAGCAGCTTAGTCTGGGTGGAGGCCTACAATGAGCAGTTCTTC
NA,TRBV9,TRBD1,TRBJ2-2,CASSPGTGLVTGELFF,TGTGCCAGCAGCCCTGGGACAGGGTTAGTCACCGGGGAGCTGTTTTTT
few,TRBV7-2,TRBD2,TRBJ2-3,CASSLTSGITDTQYF,TGTGCCAGCAGTCTAACTAGCGGGATTACAGATACGCAGTATTTT
NA,TRBV27,TRBD1,TRBJ2-1,CASSLIRGPDNEQFF,TGTGCCAGCAGTTTAATCAGGGGGCCAGACAATGAGCAGTTCTTC
NA,TRBV2,TRBD2,TRBJ2-5,CASSDGLAGVQETQYF,TGTGCCAGCAGTGACGGACTAGCGGGGGTCCAAGAGACCCAGTACTTC
NA,TRBV15,NA,TRBJ2-1,CATSRDRLANEQFF,TGTGCCACCAGCAGAGATAGGCTAGCCAATGAGCAGTTCTTC
NA,TRBV19,TRBD2,TRBJ2-1,CASSITGRQGNEQFF,TGTGCCAGTAGTATCACCGGGAGGCAGGGCAATGAGCAGTTCTTC
NA,TRBV30,NA,TRBJ2-6,CAWVPRGAGANVLTF,TGTGCCTGGGTCCCACGGGGCGCTGGGGCCAACGTCCTGACTTTC
NA,TRBV29-1,NA,TRBJ1-1,CSVGGPNTEAFF,TGCAGCGTTGGAGGACCGAACACTGAAGCTTTCTTT
NA,TRBV4-2,NA,TRBJ1-5,CASSQDTAGNNQPQHF,TGTGCCAGCAGCCAAGATACGGCAGGAAATAATCAGCCCCAGCATTTT
few,TRBV27,NA,TRBJ2-3,CASTKQVGGGDTQYF,TGTGCCAGCACCAAACAGGTCGGGGGAGGTGATACGCAGTATTTT
NA,TRBV5-1,TRBD2,TRBJ2-1,CASSLEGSGRTVQFF,TGCGCCAGCAGCTTGGAGGGTAGCGGGAGAACGGTGCAGTTCTTC
few,TRBV28,TRBD1,TRBJ2-2,CASSLESGQAPGELFF,TGTGCCAGCAGTTTAGAGTCGGGACAGGCCCCCGGGGAGCTGTTTTTT